The present T cell receptor beta chain was sequenced within a study of Ad26.COV2.S vaccination and SARS-CoV-2 variants. The table lists this clone with a few counts. Its antigen is currently unknown. Study-wide points: It was reported that spike-specific CD8+ and CD4+ T cell responses were substantially broad after vaccination.

Documented treatment: roughly 18 received Ad26.COV2.S at low or high dose, single or two shots; roughly five received placebo; per-sample allocation not given. On day 63 after the first injection, vaccine and placebo recipients gave samples. The assay was immunoSEQ multiplex PCR, and TCRdb's table has in-frame clones only and misses some. The sample includes roughly 380,000 clones, about 88% of them seen just once. The clonotype comes from a person between 18 and 59 years old who received the Ad26.COV2.S COVID-19 vaccine or a placebo. The input for sequencing was peripheral blood, taken in a trial of Ad26.COV2.S vaccine versus placebo.

Written as DNA, the CDR3 is TGTGCCAGCTCACCACCGACAGGGGGCTCTGAAAAACTGTTTTTT. Its protein product is CASSPPTGGSEKLFF. The V gene is TRBV18, the J gene TRBJ1-4; 10 bases are shared with TRBD1. CDR3 length: 15 amino acids. The V and J ends lost 0 bases and 7 bases, in that order; junction bases with no gene match: 2. Germline V gene lookup returns CDR1 KGHSH and CDR2 LQKENI.